The present TCR beta chain was sequenced within a study of CD8+ T cells in alopecia areata. As for the study in general: Treatment with tofacitinib (6 to 18 months) was followed by 6 months off drug. Broader study findings: Persistence in scalp and blood during tofacitinib was observed for many expanded lesional clones. The study found tofacitinib significantly decreased scalp clonality and expanded CD8+ clones among the top 100. Given one nonresponder, whether baseline CD8+ expansion relates to response remains uncertain.

V lost 1 base to trimming and J lost 6 bases, with 13 bases between them. Per germline, CDR1 SGHTA and CDR2 FQGNSA. The CDR3 length is 15 residues. Treatment given: oral pan-JAK inhibitor, 5-10 mg twice daily. A note on this clone: What it binds is unknown.

Extracted from the samples, RNA was reverse transcribed into cDNA to serve as the sequencing template. The repertoire was sequenced with immunoSEQ multiplex PCR; TCRdb's copy has only in-frame clones and lacks some. The sample lists over 250,000 clones; 60% were seen once. This sequence was found in a human donor with alopecia areata. The chain joins TRBV7-2 to TRBJ1-5; D remains ambiguous. Here the sequenced sample was CD4+ T cells sorted from blood, taken between weeks 51 and 52, from a patient treated with tofacitinib. The CDR3 region is CASSLGRSSLQPQHF. The CDR3 nucleotides are TGTGCCAGCAGCTTAGGGCGGAGTAGTCTTCAGCCCCAGCATTTT.